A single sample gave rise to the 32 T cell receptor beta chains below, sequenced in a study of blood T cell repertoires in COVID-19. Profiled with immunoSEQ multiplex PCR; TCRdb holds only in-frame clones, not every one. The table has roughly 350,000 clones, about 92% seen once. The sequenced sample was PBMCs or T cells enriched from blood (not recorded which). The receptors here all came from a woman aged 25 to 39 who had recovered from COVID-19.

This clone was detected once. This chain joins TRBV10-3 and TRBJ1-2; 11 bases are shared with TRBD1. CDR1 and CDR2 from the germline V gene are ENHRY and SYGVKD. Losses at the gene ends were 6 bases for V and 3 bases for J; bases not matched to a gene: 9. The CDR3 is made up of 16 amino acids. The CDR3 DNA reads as TGTGCCATCAGAGCGGGAGGGGACAGGGGGGACTATGGCTACACCTTC. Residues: CAIRAGGDRGDYGYTF.

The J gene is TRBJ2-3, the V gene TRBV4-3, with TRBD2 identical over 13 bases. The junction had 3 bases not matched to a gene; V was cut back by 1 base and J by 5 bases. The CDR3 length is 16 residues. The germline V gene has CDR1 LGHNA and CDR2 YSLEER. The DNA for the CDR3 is TGCGCCAGCAGCCAAGGGACTAGCGGGGGTGAAGATACGCAGTATTTT. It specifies CASSQGTSGGEDTQYF.

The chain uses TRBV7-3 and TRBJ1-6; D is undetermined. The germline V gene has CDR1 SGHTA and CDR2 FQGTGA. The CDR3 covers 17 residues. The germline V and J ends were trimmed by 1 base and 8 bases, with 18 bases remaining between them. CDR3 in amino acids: CASSLIRENTVDSPLHF. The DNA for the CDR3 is TGTGCCAGCAGCTTAATTCGCGAAAACACAGTAGATTCACCCCTCCACTTT.

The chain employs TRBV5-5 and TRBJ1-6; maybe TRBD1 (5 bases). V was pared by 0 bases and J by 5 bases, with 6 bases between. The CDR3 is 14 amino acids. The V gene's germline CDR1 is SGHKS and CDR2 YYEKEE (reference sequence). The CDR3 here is CASSLGQNNSPLHF. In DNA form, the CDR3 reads TGTGCCAGCAGCTTGGGACAGAATAATTCACCCCTCCACTTT.

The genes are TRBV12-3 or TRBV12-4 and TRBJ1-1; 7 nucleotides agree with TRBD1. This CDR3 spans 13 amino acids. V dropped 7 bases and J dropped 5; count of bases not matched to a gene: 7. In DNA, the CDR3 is TGTGCCAGCACAACTCAGACAGGGACTGAAGCTTTCTTT. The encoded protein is CASTTQTGTEAFF.

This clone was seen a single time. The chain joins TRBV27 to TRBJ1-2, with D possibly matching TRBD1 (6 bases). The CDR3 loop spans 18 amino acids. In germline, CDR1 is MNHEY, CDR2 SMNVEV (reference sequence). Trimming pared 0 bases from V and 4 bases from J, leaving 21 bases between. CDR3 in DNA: TGTGCCAGCAGTTTATCGATCGTACGGGGTTTCAGGGGCTATGGCTACACCTTC. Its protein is CASSLSIVRGFRGYGYTF.

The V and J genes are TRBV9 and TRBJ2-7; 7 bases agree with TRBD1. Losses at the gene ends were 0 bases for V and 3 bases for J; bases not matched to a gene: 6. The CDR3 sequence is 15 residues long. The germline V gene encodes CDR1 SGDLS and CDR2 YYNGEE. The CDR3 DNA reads TGTGCCAGCAGCGTAGCCCCCGACAGGGTCTACGAGCAGTACTTC. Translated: CASSVAPDRVYEQYF.

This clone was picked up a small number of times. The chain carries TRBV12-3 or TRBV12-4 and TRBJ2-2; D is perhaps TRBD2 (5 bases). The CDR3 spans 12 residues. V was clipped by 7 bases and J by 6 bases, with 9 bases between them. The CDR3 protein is CASKRTAGELFF. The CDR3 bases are TGTGCCAGCAAAAGGACTGCCGGGGAGCTGTTTTTT.

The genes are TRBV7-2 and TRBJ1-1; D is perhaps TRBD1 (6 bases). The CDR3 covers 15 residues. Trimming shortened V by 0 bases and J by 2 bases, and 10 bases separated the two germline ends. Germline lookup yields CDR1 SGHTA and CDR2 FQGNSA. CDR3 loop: CASSLAYRANTEAFF. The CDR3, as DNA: TGTGCCAGCAGCTTAGCGTACAGGGCCAACACTGAAGCTTTCTTT.

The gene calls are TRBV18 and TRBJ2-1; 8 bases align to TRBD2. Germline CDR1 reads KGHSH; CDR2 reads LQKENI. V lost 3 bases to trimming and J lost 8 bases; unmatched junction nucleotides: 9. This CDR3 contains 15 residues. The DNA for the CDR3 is TGTGCCAGCTCACCTCAGCGGGAGAGGATAGATGAGCAGTTCTTC. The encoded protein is CASSPQRERIDEQFF.

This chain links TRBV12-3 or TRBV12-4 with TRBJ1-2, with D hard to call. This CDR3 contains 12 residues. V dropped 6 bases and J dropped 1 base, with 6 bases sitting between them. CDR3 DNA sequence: TGTGCCAGCAGCCAGAATAACTATGGCTACACCTTC. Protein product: CASSQNNYGYTF.

Here the CDR3 reads CASSLITGGELFF. The CDR3 bases are TGCGCCAGCAGCTTAATAACGGGCGGGGAGCTGTTTTTT. The chain couples TRBV5-1 to TRBJ2-2; D uncertain. This CDR3 comprises 13 residues. Germline CDR1 and CDR2: SGHRS and YFSETQ. V lost 2 bases to trimming and J lost 7 bases, with 9 bases between them.

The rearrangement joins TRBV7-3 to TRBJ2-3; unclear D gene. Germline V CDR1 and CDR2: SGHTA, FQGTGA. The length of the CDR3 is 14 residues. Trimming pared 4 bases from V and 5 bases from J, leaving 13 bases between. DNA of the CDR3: TGTGCCAGCAGCTCGTTAGGCCCGGGAGATACGCAGTATTTT. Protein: CASSSLGPGDTQYF.

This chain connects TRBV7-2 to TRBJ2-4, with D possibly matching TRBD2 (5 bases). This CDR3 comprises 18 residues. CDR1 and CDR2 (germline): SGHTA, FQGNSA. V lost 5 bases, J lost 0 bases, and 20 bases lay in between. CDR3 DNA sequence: TGTGCCAGCAGCCCCTGGAGACTGGGCCGGGGAGCCAAAAACATTCAGTACTTC. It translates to CASSPWRLGRGAKNIQYF.

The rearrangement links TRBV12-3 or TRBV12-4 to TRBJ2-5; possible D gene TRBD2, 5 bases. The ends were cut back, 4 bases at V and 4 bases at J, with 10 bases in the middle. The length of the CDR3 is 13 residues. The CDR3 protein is CASSSRRGETQYF. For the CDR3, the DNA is TGTGCCAGCAGTTCCCGCCGGGGAGAGACCCAGTACTTC.

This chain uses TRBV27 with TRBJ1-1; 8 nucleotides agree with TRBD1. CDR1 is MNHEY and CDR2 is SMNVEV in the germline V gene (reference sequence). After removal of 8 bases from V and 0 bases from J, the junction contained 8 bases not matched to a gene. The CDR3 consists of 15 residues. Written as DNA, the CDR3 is TGTGCCAGCGGCAGGGGGCCTCTCATGAACACTGAAGCTTTCTTT. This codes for CASGRGPLMNTEAFF.

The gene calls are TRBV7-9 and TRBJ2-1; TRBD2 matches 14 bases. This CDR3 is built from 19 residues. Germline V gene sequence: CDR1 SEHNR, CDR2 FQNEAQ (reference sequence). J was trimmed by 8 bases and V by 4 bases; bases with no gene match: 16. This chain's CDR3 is CASSSPGTSGGGFLDEQFF. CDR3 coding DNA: TGTGCCAGCAGCTCCCCCGGGACTAGCGGGGGCGGTTTTTTGGATGAGCAGTTCTTC. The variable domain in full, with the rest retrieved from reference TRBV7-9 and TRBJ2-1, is DTGVSQNPRHKITKRGQNVTFRCDPISEHNRLYWYRQTLGQGPEFLTYFQNEAQLEKSRLLSDRFSAERPKGSFSTLEIQRTEQGDSAMYLCASSSPGTSGGGFLDEQFFGPGTRLTVL.

CDR3 DNA: TGTGCCAGCAGCGCGGGACTAGGTACAGATACGCAGTATTTT. Residues: CASSAGLGTDTQYF. V and J are TRBV9 and TRBJ2-3, with 8 bases fitting TRBD2. The CDR3 is 14 amino acids. Germline-derived CDR1 and CDR2 are SGDLS and YYNGEE. V was clipped by 3 bases and J by 3 bases; unmatched bases: 3.

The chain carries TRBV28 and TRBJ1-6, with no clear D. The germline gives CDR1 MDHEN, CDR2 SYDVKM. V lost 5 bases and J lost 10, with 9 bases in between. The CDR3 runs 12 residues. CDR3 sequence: CASSPSRSPLHF. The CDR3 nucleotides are TGTGCCAGCAGTCCCTCCAGGTCACCCCTCCACTTT.

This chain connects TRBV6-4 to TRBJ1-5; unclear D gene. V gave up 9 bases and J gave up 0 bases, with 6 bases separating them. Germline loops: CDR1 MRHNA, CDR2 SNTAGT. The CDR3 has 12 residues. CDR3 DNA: TGTGCCAGTGCCTATAGCAATCAGCCCCAGCATTTT. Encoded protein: CASAYSNQPQHF.

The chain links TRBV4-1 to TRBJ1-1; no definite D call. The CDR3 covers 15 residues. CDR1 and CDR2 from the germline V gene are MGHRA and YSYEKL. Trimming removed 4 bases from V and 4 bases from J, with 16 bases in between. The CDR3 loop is CASSLSGSDSTEAFF. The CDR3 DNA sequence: TGCGCCAGCAGCCTGTCTGGCTCTGATTCCACTGAAGCTTTCTTT.

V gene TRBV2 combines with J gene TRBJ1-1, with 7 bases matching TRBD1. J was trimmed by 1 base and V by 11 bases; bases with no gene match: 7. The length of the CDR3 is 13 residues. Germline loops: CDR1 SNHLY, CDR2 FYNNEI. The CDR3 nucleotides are TGTGCCGGAGCCGGGACAGCGAACACTGAAGCTTTCTTT. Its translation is CAGAGTANTEAFF.

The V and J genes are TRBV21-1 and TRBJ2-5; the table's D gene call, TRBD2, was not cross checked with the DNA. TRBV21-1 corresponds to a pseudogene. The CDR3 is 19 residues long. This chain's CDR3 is CASSKDRLAGGKSGETQYF. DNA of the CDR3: TGTGCCAGCAGCAAAGATAGGCTAGCGGGGGGGAAAAGTGGGGAGACCCAGTACTTC.

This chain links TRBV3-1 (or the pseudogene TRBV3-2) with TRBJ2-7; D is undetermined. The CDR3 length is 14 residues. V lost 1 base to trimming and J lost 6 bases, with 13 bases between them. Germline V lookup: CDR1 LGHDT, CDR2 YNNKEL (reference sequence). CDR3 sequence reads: CASSQGLPSAEQYF. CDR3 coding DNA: TGTGCCAGCAGCCAAGGACTCCCCTCGGCCGAGCAGTACTTC.

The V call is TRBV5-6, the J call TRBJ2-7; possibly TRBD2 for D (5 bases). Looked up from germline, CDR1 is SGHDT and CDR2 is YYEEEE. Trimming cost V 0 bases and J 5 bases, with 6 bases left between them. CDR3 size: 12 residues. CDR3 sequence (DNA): TGTGCCAGCAGCTTGGTCGGGGACGAGCAGTACTTC. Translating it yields CASSLVGDEQYF.

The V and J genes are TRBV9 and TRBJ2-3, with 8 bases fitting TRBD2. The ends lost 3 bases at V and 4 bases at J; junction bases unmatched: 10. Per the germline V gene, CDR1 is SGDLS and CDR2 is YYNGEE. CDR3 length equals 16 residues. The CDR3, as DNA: TGTGCCAGCAGCGAGGCCGCGGGAGGTGGCGCAGATACGCAGTATTTT. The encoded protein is CASSEAAGGGADTQYF.

The CDR3 DNA reads as TGCAGCGTTGGCCAGGCACCCTATGGCTACACCTTC. As protein: CSVGQAPYGYTF. V and J are TRBV29-1 and TRBJ1-2; the D is unclear. The V gene lost 4 bases and the J gene lost 4 bases, with 10 bases spanning the gap. The CDR3 is made up of 12 amino acids. Germline V gives CDR1 SQVTM, CDR2 ANQGSEA.

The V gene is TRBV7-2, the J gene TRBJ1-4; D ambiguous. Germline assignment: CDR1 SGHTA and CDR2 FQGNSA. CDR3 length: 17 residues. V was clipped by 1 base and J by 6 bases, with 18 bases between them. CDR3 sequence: CASSLVGMGRVYEKLFF. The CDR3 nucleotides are TGTGCCAGCAGCTTAGTGGGGATGGGGAGGGTTTATGAAAAACTGTTTTTT.

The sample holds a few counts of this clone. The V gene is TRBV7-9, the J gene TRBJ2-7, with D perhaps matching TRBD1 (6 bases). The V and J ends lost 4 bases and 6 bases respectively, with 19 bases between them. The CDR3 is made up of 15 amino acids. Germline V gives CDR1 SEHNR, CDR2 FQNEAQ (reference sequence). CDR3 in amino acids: CASSSPSGARAEQYF. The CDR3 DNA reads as TGTGCCAGCAGCTCCCCCTCAGGGGCGCGGGCCGAGCAGTACTTC.

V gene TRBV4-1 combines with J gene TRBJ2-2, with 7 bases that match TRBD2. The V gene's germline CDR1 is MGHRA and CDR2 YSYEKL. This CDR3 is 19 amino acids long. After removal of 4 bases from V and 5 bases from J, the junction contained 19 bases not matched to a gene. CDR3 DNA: TGCGCCAGCAGCCTTCGAGAGGGGAGCCTAGCGGATAAAACCGGGGAGCTGTTTTTT. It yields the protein CASSLREGSLADKTGELFF.

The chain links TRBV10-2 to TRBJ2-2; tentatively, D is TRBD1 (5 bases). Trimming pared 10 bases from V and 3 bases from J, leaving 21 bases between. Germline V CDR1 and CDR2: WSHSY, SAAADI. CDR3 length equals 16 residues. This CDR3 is CATISRRAPDTGELFF. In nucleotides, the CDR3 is TGCGCCACCATCTCACGCAGGGCCCCTGACACCGGGGAGCTGTTTTTT.

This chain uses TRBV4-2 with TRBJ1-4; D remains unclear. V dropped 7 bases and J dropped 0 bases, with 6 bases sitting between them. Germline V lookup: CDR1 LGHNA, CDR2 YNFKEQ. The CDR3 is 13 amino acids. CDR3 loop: CASTPSTNEKLFF. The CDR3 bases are TGTGCCAGCACCCCGTCAACTAATGAAAAACTGTTTTTT.